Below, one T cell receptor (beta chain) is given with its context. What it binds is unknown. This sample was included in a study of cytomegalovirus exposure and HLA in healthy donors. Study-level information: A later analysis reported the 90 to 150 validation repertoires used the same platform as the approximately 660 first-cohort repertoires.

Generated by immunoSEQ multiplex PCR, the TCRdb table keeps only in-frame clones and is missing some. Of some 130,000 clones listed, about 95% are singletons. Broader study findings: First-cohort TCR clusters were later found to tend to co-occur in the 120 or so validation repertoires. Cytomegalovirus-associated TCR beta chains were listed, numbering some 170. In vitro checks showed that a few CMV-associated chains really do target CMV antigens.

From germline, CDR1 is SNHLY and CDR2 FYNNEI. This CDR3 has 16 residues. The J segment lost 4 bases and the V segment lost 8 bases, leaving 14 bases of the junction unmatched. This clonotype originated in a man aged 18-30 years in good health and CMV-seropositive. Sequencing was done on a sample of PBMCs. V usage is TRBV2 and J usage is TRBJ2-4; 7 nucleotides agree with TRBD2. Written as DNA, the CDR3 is TGTGCCAGCCACAGACGTGCGACTAGCTCTAAAAACATTCAGTACTTC. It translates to CASHRRATSSKNIQYF.